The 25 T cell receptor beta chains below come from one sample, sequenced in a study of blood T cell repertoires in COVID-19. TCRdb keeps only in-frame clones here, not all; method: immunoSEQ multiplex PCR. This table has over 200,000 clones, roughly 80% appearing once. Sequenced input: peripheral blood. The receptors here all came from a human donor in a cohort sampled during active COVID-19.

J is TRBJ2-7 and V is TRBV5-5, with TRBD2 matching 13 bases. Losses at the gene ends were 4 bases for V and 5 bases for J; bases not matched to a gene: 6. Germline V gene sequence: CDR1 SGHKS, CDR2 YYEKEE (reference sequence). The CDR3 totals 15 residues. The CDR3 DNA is TGTGCCAGCAGCCGAGGGACTAGCGGGACAAACGAGCAGTACTTC. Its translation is CASSRGTSGTNEQYF.

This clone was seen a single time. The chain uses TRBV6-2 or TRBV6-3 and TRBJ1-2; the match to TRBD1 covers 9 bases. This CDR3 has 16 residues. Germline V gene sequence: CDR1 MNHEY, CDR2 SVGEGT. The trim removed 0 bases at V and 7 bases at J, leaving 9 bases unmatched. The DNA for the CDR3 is TGTGCCAGCAGTTACTCGAAAGGACAGGGGCCCATTGGCTACACCTTC. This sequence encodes CASSYSKGQGPIGYTF.

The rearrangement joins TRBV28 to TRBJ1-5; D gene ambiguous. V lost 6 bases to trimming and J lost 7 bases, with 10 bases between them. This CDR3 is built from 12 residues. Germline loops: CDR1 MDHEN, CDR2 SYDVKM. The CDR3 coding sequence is TGTGCCAGCAGGCAGACATTGCAGCCCCAGCATTTT. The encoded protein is CASRQTLQPQHF.

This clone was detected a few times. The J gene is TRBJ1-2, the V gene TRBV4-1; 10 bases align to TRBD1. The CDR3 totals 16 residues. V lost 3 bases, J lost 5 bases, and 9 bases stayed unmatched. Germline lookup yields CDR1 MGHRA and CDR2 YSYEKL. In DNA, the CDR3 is TGCGCCAGCAGCCACCCGGGACAGGGGAATTTTTATGGCTACACCTTC. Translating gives CASSHPGQGNFYGYTF.

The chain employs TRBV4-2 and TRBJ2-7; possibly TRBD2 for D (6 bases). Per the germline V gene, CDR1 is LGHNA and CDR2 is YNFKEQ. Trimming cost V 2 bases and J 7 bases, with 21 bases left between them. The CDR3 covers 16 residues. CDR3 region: CASSQNKAGREKEQYF. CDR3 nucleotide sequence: TGTGCCAGCAGCCAAAATAAGGCAGGACGGGAGAAAGAGCAGTACTTC.

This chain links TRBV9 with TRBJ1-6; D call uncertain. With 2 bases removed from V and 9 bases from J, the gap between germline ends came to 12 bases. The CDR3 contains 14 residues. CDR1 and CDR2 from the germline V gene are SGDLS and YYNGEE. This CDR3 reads CASSVSGMGSPLHF. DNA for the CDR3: TGTGCCAGCAGCGTCTCAGGAATGGGTTCACCCCTCCACTTT.

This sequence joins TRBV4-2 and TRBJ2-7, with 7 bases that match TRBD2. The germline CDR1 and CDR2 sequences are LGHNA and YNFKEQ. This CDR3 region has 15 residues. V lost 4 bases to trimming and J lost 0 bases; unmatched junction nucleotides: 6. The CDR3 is CASSPQRGSSYEQYF. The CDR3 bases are TGTGCCAGCAGCCCTCAGCGGGGAAGCTCCTACGAGCAGTACTTC.

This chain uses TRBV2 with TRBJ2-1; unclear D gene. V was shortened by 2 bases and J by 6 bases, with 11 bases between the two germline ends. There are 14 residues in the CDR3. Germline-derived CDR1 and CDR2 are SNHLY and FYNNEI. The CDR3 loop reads CASSERIASNEQFF. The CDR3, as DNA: TGTGCCAGCAGTGAACGGATAGCCTCCAATGAGCAGTTCTTC. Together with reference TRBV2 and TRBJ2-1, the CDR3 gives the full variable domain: EPEVTQTPSHQVTQMGQEVILRCVPISNHLYFYWYRQILGQKVEFLVSFYNNEISEKSEIFDDQFSVERPDGSNFTLKIRSTKLEDSAMYFCASSERIASNEQFFGPGTRLTVL.

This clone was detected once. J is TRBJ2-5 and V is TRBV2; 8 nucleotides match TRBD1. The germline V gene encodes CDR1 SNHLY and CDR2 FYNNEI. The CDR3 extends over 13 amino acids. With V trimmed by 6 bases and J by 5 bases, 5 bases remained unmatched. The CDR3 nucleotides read TGTGCCAGCAGGAGCAGGGGGCACGAGACCCAGTACTTC. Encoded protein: CASRSRGHETQYF.

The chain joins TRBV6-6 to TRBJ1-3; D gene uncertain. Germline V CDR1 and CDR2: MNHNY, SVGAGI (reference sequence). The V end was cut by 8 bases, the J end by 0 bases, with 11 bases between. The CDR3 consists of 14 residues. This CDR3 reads CASSSLSSGNTIYF. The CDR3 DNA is TGTGCCAGCTCCTCCCTCAGCTCTGGAAACACCATATATTTT.

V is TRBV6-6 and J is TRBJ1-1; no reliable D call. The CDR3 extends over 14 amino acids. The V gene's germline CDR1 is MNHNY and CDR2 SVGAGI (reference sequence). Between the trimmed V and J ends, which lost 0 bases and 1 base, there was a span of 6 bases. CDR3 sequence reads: CASSYSEQNTEAFF. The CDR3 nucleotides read TGTGCCAGCAGTTACTCGGAGCAGAACACTGAAGCTTTCTTT.

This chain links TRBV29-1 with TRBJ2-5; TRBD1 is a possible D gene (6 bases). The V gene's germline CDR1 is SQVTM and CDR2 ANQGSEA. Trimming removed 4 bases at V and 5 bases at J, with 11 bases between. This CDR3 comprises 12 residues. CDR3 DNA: TGCAGCGTTGGCAGGGGTGGGGAGACCCAGTACTTC. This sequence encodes CSVGRGGETQYF.

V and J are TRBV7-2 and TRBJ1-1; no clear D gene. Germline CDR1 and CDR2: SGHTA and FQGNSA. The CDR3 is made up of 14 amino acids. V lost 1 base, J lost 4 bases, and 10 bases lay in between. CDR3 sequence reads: CASSLVSSSTEAFF. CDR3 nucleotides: TGTGCCAGCAGCTTAGTATCGTCCTCCACTGAAGCTTTCTTT. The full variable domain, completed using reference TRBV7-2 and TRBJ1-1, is GAGVSQSPSNKVTEKGKDVELRCDPISGHTALYWYRQSLGQGLEFLIYFQGNSAPDKSGLPSDRFSAERTGGSVSTLTIQRTQQEDSAVYLCASSLVSSSTEAFFGQGTRLTVV.

The CDR3 bases are TGCAGTTCCGGACAGGCGTTCTCCGAGCAGTACTTC. It specifies CSSGQAFSEQYF. The chain combines TRBV29-1 with TRBJ2-7; 7 nucleotides align to TRBD1. CDR1 SQVTM and CDR2 ANQGSEA come from the germline V gene. The CDR3 extends over 12 amino acids.

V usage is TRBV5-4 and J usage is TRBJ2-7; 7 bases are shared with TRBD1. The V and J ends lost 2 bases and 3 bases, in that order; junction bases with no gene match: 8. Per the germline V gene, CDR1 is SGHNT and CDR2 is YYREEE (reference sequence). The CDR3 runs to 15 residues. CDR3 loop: CASSFGGQLFYEQYF. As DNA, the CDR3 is TGTGCCAGCAGCTTTGGGGGACAGCTATTCTACGAGCAGTACTTC.

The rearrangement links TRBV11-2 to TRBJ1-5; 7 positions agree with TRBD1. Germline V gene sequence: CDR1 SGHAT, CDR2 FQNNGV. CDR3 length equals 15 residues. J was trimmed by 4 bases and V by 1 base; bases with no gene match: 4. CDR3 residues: CASSLGGTVNQPQHF. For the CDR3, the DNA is TGTGCCAGCAGCTTAGGGGGGACAGTTAATCAGCCCCAGCATTTT.

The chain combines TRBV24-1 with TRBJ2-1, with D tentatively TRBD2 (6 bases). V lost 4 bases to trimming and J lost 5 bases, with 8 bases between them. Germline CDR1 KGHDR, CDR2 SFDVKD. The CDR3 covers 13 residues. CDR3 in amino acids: CATSETRDNEQFF. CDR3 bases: TGTGCCACCAGTGAGACTAGAGACAATGAGCAGTTCTTC.

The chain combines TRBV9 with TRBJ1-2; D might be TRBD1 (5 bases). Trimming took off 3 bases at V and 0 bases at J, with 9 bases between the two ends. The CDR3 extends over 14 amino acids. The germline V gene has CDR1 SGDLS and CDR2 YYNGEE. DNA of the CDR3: TGTGCCAGCAGCGCCCAGACAGCTAACTATGGCTACACCTTC. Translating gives CASSAQTANYGYTF.

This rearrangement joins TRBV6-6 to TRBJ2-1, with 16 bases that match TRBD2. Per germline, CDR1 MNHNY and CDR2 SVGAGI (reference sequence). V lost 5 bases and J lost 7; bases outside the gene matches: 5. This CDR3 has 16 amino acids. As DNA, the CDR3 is TGTGCCAGCAGTGGGACTAGCGGGAGGGCGTGGAATGAGCAGTTCTTC. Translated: CASSGTSGRAWNEQFF.

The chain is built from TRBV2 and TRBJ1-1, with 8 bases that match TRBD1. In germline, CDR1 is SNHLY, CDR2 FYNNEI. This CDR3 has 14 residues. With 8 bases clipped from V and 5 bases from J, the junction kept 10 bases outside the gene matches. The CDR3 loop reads CASPGQGKWTEAFF. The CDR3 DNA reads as TGTGCCAGCCCCGGACAGGGAAAATGGACTGAAGCTTTCTTT.

The CDR3 DNA reads as TGTGCCAGCAGCTCCAGAGTAGCGGGAGCGATTAGCTCCTACAATGAGCAGTTCTTC. Translating it yields CASSSRVAGAISSYNEQFF. This rearrangement joins TRBV11-2 to TRBJ2-1; 9 bases match TRBD2. V was pared by 4 bases and J by 0 bases, with 13 bases of the junction left unmatched. The germline V gene encodes CDR1 SGHAT and CDR2 FQNNGV. The CDR3 contains 19 residues.

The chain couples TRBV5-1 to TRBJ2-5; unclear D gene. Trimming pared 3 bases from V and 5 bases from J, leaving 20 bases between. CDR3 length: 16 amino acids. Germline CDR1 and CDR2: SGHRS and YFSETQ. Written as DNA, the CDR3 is TGCGCCAGCAGCTACGGTGACTCCAGACTTTGGGAGACCCAGTACTTC. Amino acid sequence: CASSYGDSRLWETQYF.

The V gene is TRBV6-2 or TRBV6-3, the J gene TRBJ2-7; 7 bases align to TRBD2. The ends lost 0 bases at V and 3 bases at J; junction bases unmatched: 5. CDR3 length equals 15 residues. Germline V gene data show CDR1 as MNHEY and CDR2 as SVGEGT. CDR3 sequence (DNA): TGTGCCAGCAGTTACTCGCCGGGAGGCCACTACGAGCAGTACTTC. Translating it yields CASSYSPGGHYEQYF.

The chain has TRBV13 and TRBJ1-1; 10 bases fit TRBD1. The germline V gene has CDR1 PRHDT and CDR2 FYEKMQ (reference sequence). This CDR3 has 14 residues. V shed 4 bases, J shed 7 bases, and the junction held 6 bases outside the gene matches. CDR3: CASSSRDRGSEAFF. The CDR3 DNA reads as TGTGCCAGCAGCTCCCGGGACAGGGGCAGTGAAGCTTTCTTT.

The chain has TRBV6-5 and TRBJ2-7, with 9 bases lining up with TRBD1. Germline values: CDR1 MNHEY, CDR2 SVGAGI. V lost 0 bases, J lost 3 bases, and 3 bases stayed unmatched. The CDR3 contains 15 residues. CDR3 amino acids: CASSYSGQGFYEQYF. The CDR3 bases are TGTGCCAGCAGTTACTCGGGACAGGGATTCTACGAGCAGTACTTC.